This T cell receptor (beta chain) is from a study of radiotherapy plus CTLA-4 blockade in lung cancer. The repertoire was sequenced with immunoSEQ multiplex PCR; TCRdb's copy has only in-frame clones and lacks some. The table has approximately 47,000 clones, roughly 63% seen once. The V gene's germline CDR1 is SGDLS and CDR2 YYNGEE. CDR3 length: 14 residues. The sequence was obtained from a human donor with non-small cell lung cancer who had a partial response to radiotherapy plus ipilimumab. V and J are TRBV9 and TRBJ2-5; TRBD1 agrees at 10 bases. The J call may be mistaken, given a closer DNA end match to TRBJ2-7. Sample: peripheral blood, taken from a patient treated with radiotherapy plus ipilimumab. The CDR3 sequence: CASSPGQGAYEQYF. In DNA, the CDR3 is TGTGCCAGCAGCCCCGGACAGGGGGCCTACGAGCAGTACTTC.